The T cell receptor beta chain under discussion was sequenced for a study of T-cell reconstitution after alpha-beta-depleted transplantation in children. CDR1 and CDR2 (germline): SEHNR, FQNEAQ (reference sequence). The CDR3 loop spans 16 amino acids. The V end lost 0 bases, the J end lost 1 base, and 13 bases lay between the germline ends. Unique molecular identifiers tagged the TCRbeta library. TCRdb called the PCR reads again in MiXCR, with one record for every CDR3 protein. The sample lists around 370,000 distinct CDR3 sequences, approximately 10% occurring once. The receptor's source is a human donor who donated a stem cell graft to a child with acute lymphoblastic leukemia. The chain employs TRBV7-9 and TRBJ2-7; D not resolved. Sequencing was performed on PBMCs from the stem cell graft donor, taken from the stem cell graft. CDR3 residues: CASSLAAVSPSYEQYF. The CDR3 DNA is TGTGCCAGCAGCTTAGCCGCAGTTTCCCCATCCTACGAGCAGTACTTC.